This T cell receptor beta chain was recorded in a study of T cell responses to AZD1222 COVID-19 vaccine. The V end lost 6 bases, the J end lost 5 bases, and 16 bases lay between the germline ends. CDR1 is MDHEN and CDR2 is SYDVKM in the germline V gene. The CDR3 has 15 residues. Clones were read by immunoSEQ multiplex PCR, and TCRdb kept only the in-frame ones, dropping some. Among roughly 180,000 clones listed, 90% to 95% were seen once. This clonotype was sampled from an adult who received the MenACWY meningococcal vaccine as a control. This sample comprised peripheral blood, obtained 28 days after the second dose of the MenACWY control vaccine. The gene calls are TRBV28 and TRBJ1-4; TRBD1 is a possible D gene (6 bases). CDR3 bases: TGTGCCAGCAGGGGCCTTGGACAGCGGAATGAAAAACTGTTTTTT. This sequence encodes CASRGLGQRNEKLFF.